These T cell receptor beta chains were read from a single sample in a study of blood T cell repertoires in COVID-19. Clones were sequenced by immunoSEQ multiplex PCR, and TCRdb holds only the in-frame ones, with some missing. The table shows around 120,000 clones, with around 90% occurring only once. The specimen was peripheral blood. These receptors were taken from a woman aged 55-75 years with COVID-19, enrolled during active disease. Both conserved end residues are trimmed from each CDR3.

v_gene,j_gene,len,CDR3aa
TRBV19,TRBJ1-6,13,ASSSTGVYNSPLH
TRBV4-3,TRBJ2-5,12,ASSQGTVQETQY
TRBV5-6,TRBJ1-1,13,ASSTLGKKNTEAF
TRBV19,TRBJ1-5,12,ASRLLQDNQPQH
TRBV7-8,TRBJ1-4,13,ASSPLQGTNEKLF
TRBV7-9,TRBJ1-1,12,ASSGTNMNTEAF
TRBV19,TRBJ2-1,13,ASSQGHIKANEQF
TRBV5-1,TRBJ1-5,13,ASSITGDSNQPQH
TRBV9,TRBJ1-4,13,ASSPQDGSNEKLF
TRBV19,TRBJ2-7,11,ASSINRGDEQY
TRBV19,TRBJ2-5,13,ASSIGGTRGETQY
TRBV2,TRBJ1-5,13,ASSRRDRVNQPQH
TRBV30,TRBJ2-6,11,AWEASGANVLT
TRBV5-1,TRBJ2-2,12,ASSSSYSTGELF
TRBV10-3,TRBJ2-5,11,AISGGGQETQY
TRBV19,TRBJ2-1,13,ASIPAGGSYNEQF
TRBV7-9,TRBJ1-2,13,ASSLRQEANYGYT
TRBV7-3,TRBJ2-3,13,ASSAAGGRTDTQY
TRBV2,TRBJ2-1,11,ASSRDLGAEQF
TRBV15,TRBJ1-3,19,ATSRDLLMAPQGYSGNTIY
TRBV19,TRBJ1-2,11,ASSIGRANGYT
TRBV9,TRBJ2-4,12,ASSVDQVLNIQY
TRBV12-2,TRBJ1-1,13,ASRLVGLGNTEAF
TRBV7-3,TRBJ1-4,13,ASSMGRQPNEKLF
TRBV5-1,TRBJ1-2,13,ASSQDRGVNYGYT
TRBV5-8,TRBJ1-1,11,ASSLIKGAEAF
TRBV7-3,TRBJ1-1,13,ASSLRLVMNTEAF
TRBV4-1,TRBJ1-5,12,ASSQDRGNQPQH
TRBV5-1,TRBJ2-1,12,ASRDRVNYNEQF
TRBV9,TRBJ1-1,13,ASSVAPVMNTEAF
TRBV10-3,TRBJ2-3,13,AIRKQGAWTDTQY
TRBV6-2/TRBV6-3,TRBJ2-1,13,ASSGRLAGGNEQF
TRBV7-8,TRBJ1-5,15,ASSLNIRWDRNQPQH
TRBV6-4,TRBJ2-6,14,ASSDHFGSGANVLT
TRBV2,TRBJ2-7,13,ASSVGQGNSYEQY
TRBV5-4,TRBJ1-1,14,ASSEPGQGGYDGAF
TRBV29-1,TRBJ1-2,8,SVFTDGYT
TRBV10-3,TRBJ2-5,11,AATGRVGETQY
TRBV6-2/TRBV6-3,TRBJ2-5,10,ASSPTQETQY
TRBV5-4,TRBJ2-5,13,ASSNGLAPKETQY